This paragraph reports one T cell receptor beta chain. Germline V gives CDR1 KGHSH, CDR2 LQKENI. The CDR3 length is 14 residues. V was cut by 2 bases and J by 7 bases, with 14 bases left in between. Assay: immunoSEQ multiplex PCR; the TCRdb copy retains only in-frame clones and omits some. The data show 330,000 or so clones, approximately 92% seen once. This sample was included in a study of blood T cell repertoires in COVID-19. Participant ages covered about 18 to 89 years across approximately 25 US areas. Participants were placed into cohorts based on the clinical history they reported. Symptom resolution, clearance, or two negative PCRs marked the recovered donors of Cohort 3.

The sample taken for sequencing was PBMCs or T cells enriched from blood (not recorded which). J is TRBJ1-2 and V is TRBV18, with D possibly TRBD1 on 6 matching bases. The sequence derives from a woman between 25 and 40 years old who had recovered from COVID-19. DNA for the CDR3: TGTGCCAGCTCACCAAGTTTTGTACAGGGTGGCTACACCTTC. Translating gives CASSPSFVQGGYTF. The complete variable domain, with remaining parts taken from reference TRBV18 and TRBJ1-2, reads NAGVMQNPRHLVRRRGQEARLRCSPMKGHSHVYWYRQLPEEGLKFMVYLQKENIIDESGMPKERFSAEFPKEGPSILRIQQVVRGDSAAYFCASSPSFVQGGYTFGSGTRLTVV.